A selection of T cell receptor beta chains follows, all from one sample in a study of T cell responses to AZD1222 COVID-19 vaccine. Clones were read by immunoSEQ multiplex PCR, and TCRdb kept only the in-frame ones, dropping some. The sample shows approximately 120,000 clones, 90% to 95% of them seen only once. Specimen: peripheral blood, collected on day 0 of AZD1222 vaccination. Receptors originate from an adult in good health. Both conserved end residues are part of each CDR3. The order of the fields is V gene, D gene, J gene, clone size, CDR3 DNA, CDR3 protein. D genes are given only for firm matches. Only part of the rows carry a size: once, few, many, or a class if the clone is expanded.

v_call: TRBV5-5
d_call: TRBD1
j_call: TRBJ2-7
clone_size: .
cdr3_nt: TGTGCCAGCAGCCCCGACAGGGTAGCTTCCTACGAGCAGTACTTC
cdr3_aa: CASSPDRVASYEQYF

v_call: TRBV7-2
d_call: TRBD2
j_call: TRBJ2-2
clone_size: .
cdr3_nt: TGTGCCAGCAGCCCAACTAGCGGGAACACCGGGGAGCTGTTTTTT
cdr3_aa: CASSPTSGNTGELFF

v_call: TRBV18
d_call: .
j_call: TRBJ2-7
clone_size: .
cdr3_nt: TGTGCCAGCTCACGCGGAGAGGAGCAGTACTTC
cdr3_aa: CASSRGEEQYF

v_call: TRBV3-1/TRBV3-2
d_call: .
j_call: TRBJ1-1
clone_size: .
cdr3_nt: TGTGCCAGCAGCCAAGGGAGGGGTACTGAAGCTTTCTTT
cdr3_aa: CASSQGRGTEAFF

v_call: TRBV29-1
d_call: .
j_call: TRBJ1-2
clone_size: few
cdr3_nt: TGCAGCGTTGTGGGCAGTTCTAACTATGGCTACACCTTC
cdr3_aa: CSVVGSSNYGYTF

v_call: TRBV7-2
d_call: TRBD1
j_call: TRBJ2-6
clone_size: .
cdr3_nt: TGTGCCAGCAGCCGGACAGGGCTGGGGGCCAACGTCCTGACTTTC
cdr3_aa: CASSRTGLGANVLTF

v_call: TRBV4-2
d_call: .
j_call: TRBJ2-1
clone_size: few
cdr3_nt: TGTGCCAGCAGCCAAGGTGGGGAACCTTACAATGAGCAGTTCTTC
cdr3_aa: CASSQGGEPYNEQFF

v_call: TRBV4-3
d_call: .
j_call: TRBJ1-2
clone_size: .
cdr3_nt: TGCGCCAGCAGCCAAGATCCCTATGGCTACACCTTC
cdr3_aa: CASSQDPYGYTF

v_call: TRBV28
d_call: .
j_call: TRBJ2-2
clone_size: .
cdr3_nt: TGTGCCAGCAGTTTGGGTCAGAACACCGGGGAGCTGTTTTTT
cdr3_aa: CASSLGQNTGELFF

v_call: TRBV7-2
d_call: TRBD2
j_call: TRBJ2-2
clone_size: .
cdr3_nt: TGTGCCAGCAGCCCACAGGGACTAGTCCCCGGGGAGCTGTTTTTT
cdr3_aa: CASSPQGLVPGELFF

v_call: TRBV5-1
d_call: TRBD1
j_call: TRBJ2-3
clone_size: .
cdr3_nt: TGCGCCAGCAGCTTGGATGTGGGGACAGGGAGTAGCACAGATACGCAGTATTTT
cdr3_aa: CASSLDVGTGSSTDTQYF

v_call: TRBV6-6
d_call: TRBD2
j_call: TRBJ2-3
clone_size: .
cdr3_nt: TGTGCCAGCAGTTCTCCGGGACTAGTGGGAGATACGCAGTATTTT
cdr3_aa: CASSSPGLVGDTQYF

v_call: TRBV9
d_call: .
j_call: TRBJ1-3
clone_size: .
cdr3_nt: TGTGCCAGCAGCGCGAGGGGACACAGCTCTGGAAACACCATATATTTT
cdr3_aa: CASSARGHSSGNTIYF

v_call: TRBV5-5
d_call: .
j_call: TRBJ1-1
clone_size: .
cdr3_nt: TGTGCCAGCAGCTTGGGCGCCGGCTCTTTGAACACTGAAGCTTTCTTT
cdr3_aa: CASSLGAGSLNTEAFF

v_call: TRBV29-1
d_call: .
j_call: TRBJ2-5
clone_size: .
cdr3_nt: TGCAGCGTTGACCTGTACCAAGAGACCCAGTACTTC
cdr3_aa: CSVDLYQETQYF

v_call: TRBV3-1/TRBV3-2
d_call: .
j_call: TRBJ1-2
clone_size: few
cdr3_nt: TGTGCCAGCAGCCAAAGGGCGTTTGGCTACACCTTC
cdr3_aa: CASSQRAFGYTF

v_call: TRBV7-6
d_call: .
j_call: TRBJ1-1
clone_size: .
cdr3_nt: TGTGCCAGCAGCTTATGGCCGGTGGGACGAGGAGCTGAAGCTTTCTTT
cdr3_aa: CASSLWPVGRGAEAFF

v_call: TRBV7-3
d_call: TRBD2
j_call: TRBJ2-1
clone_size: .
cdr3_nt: TGTGCCAGCAGCTCCCCGGGGGGGTCGAATGAGCAGTTCTTC
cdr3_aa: CASSSPGGSNEQFF

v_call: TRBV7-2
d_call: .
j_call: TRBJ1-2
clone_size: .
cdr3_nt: TGTGCCAGCAGCTTCGTGCCAGGGGAGTCCTATGGCTACACCTTC
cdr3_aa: CASSFVPGESYGYTF

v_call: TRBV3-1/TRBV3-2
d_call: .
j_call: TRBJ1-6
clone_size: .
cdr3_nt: TGTGCCAGCAGCCAGGGTTCGGGCCATAATTCACCCCTCCACTTT
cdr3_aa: CASSQGSGHNSPLHF

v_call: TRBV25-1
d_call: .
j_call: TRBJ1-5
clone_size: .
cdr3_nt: TGTGCCAGCAGTGAATTTGGGAACCATCAGCCCCAGCATTTT
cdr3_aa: CASSEFGNHQPQHF

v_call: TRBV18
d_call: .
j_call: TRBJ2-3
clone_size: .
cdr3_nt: TGTGCCAGCTCACCACCGTCATCAGATACGCAGTATTTT
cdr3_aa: CASSPPSSDTQYF

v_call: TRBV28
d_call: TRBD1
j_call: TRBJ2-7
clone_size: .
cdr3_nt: TGTGCCAGCAGGGCCGGGACAGGGTCTGGGGACGAGCAGTACTTC
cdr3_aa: CASRAGTGSGDEQYF

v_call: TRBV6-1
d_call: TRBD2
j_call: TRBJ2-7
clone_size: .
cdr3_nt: TGTGCCAGCAGTGAAGGGGGAGGGGATCTCTACGAGCAGTACTTC
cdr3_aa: CASSEGGGDLYEQYF

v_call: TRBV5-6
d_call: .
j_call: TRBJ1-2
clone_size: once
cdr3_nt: TGTGCCAGCAGCCCAGATCAGCTGACCTATGGCTACACCTTC
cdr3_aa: CASSPDQLTYGYTF